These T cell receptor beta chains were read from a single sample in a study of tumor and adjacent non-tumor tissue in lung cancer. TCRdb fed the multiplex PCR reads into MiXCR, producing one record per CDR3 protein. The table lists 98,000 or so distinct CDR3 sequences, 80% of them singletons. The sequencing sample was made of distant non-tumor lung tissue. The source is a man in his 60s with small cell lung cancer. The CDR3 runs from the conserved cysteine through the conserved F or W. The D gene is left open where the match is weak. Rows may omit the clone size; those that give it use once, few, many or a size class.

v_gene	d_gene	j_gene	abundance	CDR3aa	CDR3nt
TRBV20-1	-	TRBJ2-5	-	CSTRRRGLQEAQYF	TGCAGTACTAGAAGGAGGGGACTGCAAGAGGCCCAGTACTTC
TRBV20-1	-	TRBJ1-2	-	CSARDGRHAPSVPTF	TGCAGTGCTAGAGATGGGAGACATGCCCCATCTGTTCCGACCTTC
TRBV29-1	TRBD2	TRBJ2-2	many	CSVVAGAANTGELFF	TGCAGCGTTGTGGCGGGAGCCGCGAACACCGGGGAGCTGTTTTTT
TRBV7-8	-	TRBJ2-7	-	CAGSLEYARPYEQYF	TGTGCCGGCAGTCTCGAATACGCCAGGCCTTACGAGCAGTACTTC
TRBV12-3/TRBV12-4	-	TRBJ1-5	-	CPSREGGGKQPQHF	TGTCCCAGCCGGGAGGGTGGGGGGAAGCAGCCCCAGCATTTT
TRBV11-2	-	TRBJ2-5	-	CASSQVETYYF	TGTGCCAGCAGTCAGGTGGAGACCTATTACTTC
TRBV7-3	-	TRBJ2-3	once	CASSLREGMSDTQYF	TGTGCCAGCAGCTTACGAGAGGGGATGTCGGATACGCAGTATTTT
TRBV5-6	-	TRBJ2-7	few	CASSLGQTNSYEQCF	TGTGCCAGCAGCTTGGGTCAGACCAACTCCTACGAGCAGTGCTTC
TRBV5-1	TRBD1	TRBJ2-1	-	CAGRPSGDSSYNEQFF	TGTGCCGGCAGACCCTCCGGGGACAGCTCCTACAATGAGCAGTTCTTC
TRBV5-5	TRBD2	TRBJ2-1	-	CASRSGTSGTLLSRENVQSF	TGTGCCAGCAGGTCTGGGACTAGCGGAACCCTTTTGTCCCGGGAGAATGTGCAGTCCTTC
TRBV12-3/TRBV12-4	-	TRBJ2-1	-	CASSLYNEHFF	TGTGCCAGCAGTTTGTATAATGAGCATTTCTTC
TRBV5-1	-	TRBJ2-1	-	CDSILERLLDNEQFF	TGCGACAGCATCTTGGAGCGCCTACTGGACAATGAGCAGTTCTTC
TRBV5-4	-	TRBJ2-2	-	CASSPDCSSGELFF	TGTGCTAGCAGCCCGGACTGCAGTTCGGGGGAGCTGTTTTTT
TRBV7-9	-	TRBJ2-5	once	CASCYSTGFETWYF	TGTGCCAGCTGCTACTCCACGGGGTTCGAGACCTGGTACTTC
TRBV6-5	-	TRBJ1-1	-	CAGTYYGGTEAFF	TGTGCCGGCACTTACTACGGGGGCACTGAAGCTTTCTTT
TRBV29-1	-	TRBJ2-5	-	CSASRAGGETQHF	TGCAGCGCCTCTCGTGCAGGGGGGGAGACCCAACACTTC
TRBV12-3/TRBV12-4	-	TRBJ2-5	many	CASSPPLESQETQYF	TGTGCCAGCAGTCCCCCACTAGAATCCCAAGAGACCCAGTACTTC
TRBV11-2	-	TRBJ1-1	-	CASSLLRGGAFF	TGTGCCAGCAGCTTACTCAGAGGGGGGGCTTTCTTT
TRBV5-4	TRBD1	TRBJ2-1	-	CASSSGQGAGNEQFF	TGTGCCAGCAGTTCGGGACAGGGGGCCGGCAATGAGCAGTTCTTT
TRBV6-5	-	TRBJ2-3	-	CASRGRGHLTNTHYF	TGTGCCAGCAGAGGTCGGGGGCATCTCACAAATACGCATTATTTT
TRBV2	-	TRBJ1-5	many	CASSEGSSSNQPQHF	TGTGCCAGCAGTGAAGGCAGTTCGAGCAATCAGCCCCAGCATTTT
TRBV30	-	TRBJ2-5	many	CAWGRHGGETQYF	TGTGCCTGGGGCAGACACGGTGGGGAGACCCAGTACTTC
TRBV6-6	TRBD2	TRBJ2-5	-	CASNPPGLAGGPETRYF	TGTGCCAGCAACCCCCCGGGACTAGCGGGAGGGCCGGAGACCCGGTACTTC
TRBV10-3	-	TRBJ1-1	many	CAIRKAENTEAFF	TGTGCCATCAGAAAAGCAGAGAACACTGAAGCTTTCTTT
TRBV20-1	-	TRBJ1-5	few	CSARTVGVDQPQHF	TGCAGTGCTAGAACCGTAGGGGTGGATCAGCCCCAGCATTTT
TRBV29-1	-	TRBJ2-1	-	CSGAPSRGYYNEQFF	TGCAGCGGAGCCCCGTCACGGGGATATTACAATGAGCAGTTCTTC
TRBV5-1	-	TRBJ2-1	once	CASSLTPLTGTNEQFF	TGCGCCAGCAGCTTGACCCCGCTAACGGGGACCAATGAGCAGTTCTTC
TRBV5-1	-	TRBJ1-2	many	CASSLELTGFYGYTF	TGCGCCAGCAGCTTGGAGTTAACGGGCTTCTATGGCTACACCTTC
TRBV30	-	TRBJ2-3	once	CAWTRTVGTSTDTQYF	TGTGCCTGGACCCGTACGGTGGGAACTAGCACTGATACGCAGTATTTT
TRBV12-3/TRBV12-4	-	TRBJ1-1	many	CASSSRGGDTEAFF	TGTGCCAGCAGTTCCCGGGGGGGAGACACTGAAGCTTTCTTT
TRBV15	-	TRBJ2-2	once	CATSGIVGYAGELFF	TGTGCCACCAGCGGAATCGTAGGGTACGCCGGGGAGCTGTTTTTT
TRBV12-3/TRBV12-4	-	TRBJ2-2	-	CTSSFSGTDTGQLFF	TGTACCAGCAGTTTCTCTGGAACAGACACCGGGCAGCTGTTTTTT
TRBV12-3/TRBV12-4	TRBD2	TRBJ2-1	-	CASSPPGGRVNEQSF	TGTGCCAGCAGTCCCCCAGGCGGGAGGGTCAATGAGCAGTCCTTC
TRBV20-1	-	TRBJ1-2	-	CSAIISYRGYTF	TGCAGTGCTATCATCAGTTATCGTGGCTACACCTTC
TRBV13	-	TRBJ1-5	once	CANSLGTDSNQPHHF	TGTGCCAACAGCTTAGGTACAGATAGCAATCAGCCCCACCATTTT
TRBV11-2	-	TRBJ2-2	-	CASSLVSSNTGEMFF	TGTGCCAGCAGCTTAGTGTCGTCGAACACCGGGGAGATGTTTTTT
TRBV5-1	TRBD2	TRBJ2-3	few	CASSLELAGVGADTQYF	TGCGCCAGCAGCCTCGAACTAGCGGGAGTGGGAGCAGATACGCAGTATTTT
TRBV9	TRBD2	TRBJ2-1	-	CASKGSSGSGGNEQFF	TGTGCCAGCAAGGGTAGTAGCGGGAGCGGTGGGAATGAGCAGTTCTTC
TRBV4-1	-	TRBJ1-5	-	CVSCQGMSQPQHF	TGCGTGAGCTGCCAGGGGATGTCTCAGCCCCAGCATTTT
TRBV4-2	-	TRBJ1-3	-	CTTSQESGGNTIYF	TGTACCACCAGCCAAGAATCCGGCGGAAACACCATATATTTT
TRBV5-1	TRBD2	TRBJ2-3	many	CASSGGLAGVTADTQYF	TGCGCCAGCAGCGGGGGACTAGCGGGAGTCACCGCAGATACGCAGTATTTT
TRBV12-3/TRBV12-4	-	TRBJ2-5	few	CANSPYSGGQETQYF	TGTGCCAACAGTCCCTATAGCGGGGGACAGGAGACCCAATACTTC
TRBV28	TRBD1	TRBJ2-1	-	CASSLLGQGYYNDQFF	TGTGCCAGCAGCCTTTTGGGACAGGGGTACTACAATGATCAATTCTTC